The 23 T cell receptor beta chains reported below all come from one sample, sequenced in a study of beta chain features in type 1 diabetes. The entirety of the isolated RNA underwent reverse transcription, so expressed TCRB transcripts were sequenced. Profiling relied on immunoSEQ multiplex PCR, and the TCRdb table lists in-frame clones only, not all of them. The sample consists of hundreds of thousands of clones, less than 15% of them appearing once. Input material: central memory CD4+ T cells from blood. All receptors come from a man aged 30 to 39 in good health.

This clone has a handful of counts. The chain carries TRBV9 and TRBJ2-1, with 7 nucleotides matching TRBD2. V shed 3 bases, J shed 7 bases, and the junction held 10 bases outside the gene matches. CDR3 length equals 15 residues. Germline-derived CDR1 and CDR2 are SGDLS and YYNGEE. CDR3 DNA: TGTGCCAGCAGCGAGAATATAGCGGGCGGGAATGAGCAGTTCTTC. Translation gives CASSENIAGGNEQFF.

V is TRBV27 and J is TRBJ2-1; TRBD2 might be the D (6 bases). Trimming removed 3 bases from V and 7 bases from J, with 7 bases in between. The germline gives CDR1 MNHEY, CDR2 SMNVEV (reference sequence). The CDR3 covers 12 residues. The CDR3 nucleotides are TGTGCCAGCAGTTTGGGGGGAAATGAGCAGTTCTTC. Protein: CASSLGGNEQFF.

The chain links TRBV7-9 to TRBJ2-6; a possible D gene is TRBD1 (5 bases). Trimming pared 6 bases from V and 0 bases from J, leaving 15 bases between. The CDR3 covers 17 residues. The germline V gene has CDR1 SEHNR and CDR2 FQNEAQ (reference sequence). The CDR3 loop is CASRLPHRLSGANVLTF. Here the CDR3 DNA reads TGTGCCAGCAGGCTCCCCCACAGGCTCTCTGGGGCCAACGTCCTGACTTTC.

V gene TRBV10-3 combines with J gene TRBJ2-2; unclear D gene. Per germline, CDR1 ENHRY and CDR2 SYGVKD. The CDR3 covers 14 residues. With 6 bases removed from V and 0 bases from J, the gap between germline ends came to 8 bases. The CDR3 bases are TGTGCCATCAGAGGGCAGACGAACACCGGGGAGCTGTTTTTT. Its translation is CAIRGQTNTGELFF.

This clone was seen only a few times. This rearrangement joins TRBV5-4 to TRBJ2-5, with D possibly being TRBD2 (6 bases). Between the trimmed V and J ends, which lost 4 bases and 10 bases, there was a span of 20 bases. Germline CDR1 reads SGHNT; CDR2 reads YYREEE (reference sequence). This CDR3 region has 14 residues. CDR3 in DNA: TGTGCCAGCAGCCCGGCCGGGACTCGGGGGATCCAGTACTTC. It yields the protein CASSPAGTRGIQYF.

This clone was counted a few times. J is TRBJ2-3 and V is TRBV10-1, with unresolved D. Germline CDR1 WNHNN, CDR2 SYGVQD (reference sequence). The V end was cut by 3 bases, the J end by 5 bases, with 12 bases between. The CDR3 consists of 14 residues. CDR3 in DNA: TGCGCCAGCAGTGACCCGGGTCGGGTAGATACGCAGTATTTT. Translating gives CASSDPGRVDTQYF.

The rearrangement joins TRBV12-5 to TRBJ2-3, with no clear D. The CDR3 spans 14 residues. V was cut by 3 bases and J by 2 bases, with 9 bases left in between. CDR1 and CDR2 from the germline V gene are LGHNT and FRNRAP. DNA for the CDR3: TGTGCTAGTGGTTTACTCCTACACACAGATACGCAGTATTTT. Translated: CASGLLLHTDTQYF.

This rearrangement joins TRBV4-3 to TRBJ1-4, with D possibly being TRBD1 (5 bases). The germline V gene encodes CDR1 LGHNA and CDR2 YSLEER. The CDR3 covers 16 residues. V was cut by 0 bases and J by 5 bases, with 13 bases left in between. Here the CDR3 DNA reads TGCGCCAGCAGCCAAGATCAAGGGGCGGGGAATGAAAAACTGTTTTTT. Its protein product is CASSQDQGAGNEKLFF.

This clone showed up just a few times. The chain has TRBV6-6 and TRBJ1-2; D may be TRBD1 (6 bases). The ends were cut back, 0 bases at V and 8 bases at J, with 13 bases in the middle. The CDR3 spans 14 residues. CDR1 is MNHNY, CDR2 SVGAGI, per germline (reference sequence). The CDR3 protein is CASSYSSGVGGYTF. The CDR3 nucleotides are TGTGCCAGCAGTTACTCGTCAGGGGTAGGGGGCTACACCTTC.

The rearrangement uses TRBV7-2 and TRBJ1-4; 9 bases are shared with TRBD1. Germline CDR1 is SGHTA and CDR2 is FQGNSA. The V gene end was trimmed by 3 bases and the J gene end by 1 base; junction bases not matched to a gene: 0. The CDR3 spans 15 residues. CDR3 DNA: TGTGCCAGCAGCTTGGGACAGGGAACTAATGAAAAACTGTTTTTT. It codes for CASSLGQGTNEKLFF.

This clone occurred a few times. This chain uses TRBV7-2 with TRBJ2-1; perhaps TRBD1 as D (5 bases). Germline CDR1 is SGHTA and CDR2 is FQGNSA. This CDR3 region has 12 residues. V gave up 5 bases and J gave up 13 bases, with 15 bases separating them. In DNA form, the CDR3 reads TGTGCCAGCAGCCAGCAAGGGGAAAAACAGTTCTTC. As protein: CASSQQGEKQFF.

This clone occurred a few times. This chain uses TRBV6-5 with TRBJ1-2; 8 bases line up with TRBD1. The J segment lost 0 bases and the V segment lost 6 bases, leaving 3 bases of the junction unmatched. CDR1 is MNHEY and CDR2 is SVGAGI in the germline V gene. The CDR3 runs to 14 residues. This CDR3 is CASRDREANYGYTF. DNA for the CDR3: TGTGCCAGCAGGGACAGGGAAGCTAACTATGGCTACACCTTC.

CDR3 region: CASSQGQVLGADTQYF. The CDR3 nucleotides are TGCGCCAGCAGCCAAGGACAGGTTCTAGGGGCAGATACGCAGTATTTT. The J gene is TRBJ2-3, the V gene TRBV5-1, with 7 positions matching TRBD1. V shed 4 bases, J shed 4 bases, and the junction held 12 bases outside the gene matches. CDR1 is SGHRS and CDR2 is YFSETQ in the germline V gene. CDR3 size: 16 residues.

V gene TRBV11-2 combines with J gene TRBJ2-3; D gene ambiguous. The V end was cut by 8 bases, the J end by 4 bases, with 7 bases between. Germline lookup yields CDR1 SGHAT and CDR2 FQNNGV. This CDR3 is 11 amino acids long. CDR3 DNA sequence: TGTGCCAGCGGTGGAGCAGATACGCAGTATTTT. It encodes CASGGADTQYF. Supplemented by reference TRBV11-2 and TRBJ2-3, the full variable domain reads EAGVAQSPRYKIIEKRQSVAFWCNPISGHATLYWYQQILGQGPKLLIQFQNNGVVDDSQLPKDRFSAERLKGVDSTLKIQPAKLEDSAVYLCASGGADTQYFGPGTRLTVL.

The V call is TRBV10-2, the J call TRBJ2-3; D remains unclear. The CDR3 has 13 amino acids. With 7 bases removed from V and 4 bases from J, the gap between germline ends came to 12 bases. The V gene's germline CDR1 is WSHSY and CDR2 SAAADI. CDR3 bases: TGCGCCAGCAATGACTTCACCTCAGATACGCAGTATTTT. Its protein is CASNDFTSDTQYF.

This clone has only a few counts. This chain uses TRBV7-2 with TRBJ1-1; 7 nucleotides agree with TRBD1. The V and J ends lost 7 bases and 4 bases, in that order; junction bases with no gene match: 9. Germline CDR1 is SGHTA and CDR2 is FQGNSA. This CDR3 has 14 residues. The CDR3 DNA reads TGTGCCAGCATCCGACAGGGTTCGAGCACTGAAGCTTTCTTT. Translating it yields CASIRQGSSTEAFF.

In this sample, this clone turned up a few times. This CDR3 reads CATRDTLKETQYF. CDR3 bases: TGTGCCACGCGGGACACACTAAAAGAGACCCAGTACTTC. The V and J genes are TRBV2 and TRBJ2-5; perhaps D is TRBD1 or TRBD2 (6 bases each). This CDR3 is built from 13 residues. In germline, CDR1 is SNHLY, CDR2 FYNNEI. The V and J ends lost 10 bases and 3 bases respectively, with 15 bases between them.

This sequence joins TRBV7-3 and TRBJ1-4; maybe TRBD1 (6 bases). Germline V gene data show CDR1 as SGHTA and CDR2 as FQGTGA. The CDR3 extends over 15 amino acids. The V and J ends lost 6 bases and 2 bases respectively, with 13 bases between them. The CDR3 bases are TGTGCCAGCAGGGCACGGGGGGCGACTAATGAAAAACTGTTTTTT. It codes for CASRARGATNEKLFF. The full variable domain, with the rest looked up from reference TRBV7-3 and TRBJ1-4, is GAGVSQTPSNKVTEKGKYVELRCDPISGHTALYWYRQSLGQGPEFLIYFQGTGAADDSGLPNDRFFAVRPEGSVSTLKIQRTERGDSAVYLCASRARGATNEKLFFGSGTQLSVL.

This clone appeared once. The chain carries TRBV5-1 and TRBJ2-5, with TRBD2 matching 11 bases. The CDR3 extends over 19 amino acids. Germline CDR1 SGHRS, CDR2 YFSETQ. The J segment lost 2 bases and the V segment lost 1 base, leaving 13 bases of the junction unmatched. In nucleotides, the CDR3 is TGCGCCAGCAGCTTGATGCCTACTAGCGGGGGTCTAAGGCAAGAGACCCAGTACTTC. Translated, it gives CASSLMPTSGGLRQETQYF.

V usage is TRBV4-2 and J usage is TRBJ1-2; D ambiguous. The CDR3 sequence is 15 residues long. Germline V gene sequence: CDR1 LGHNA, CDR2 YNFKEQ. V was clipped by 0 bases and J by 4 bases, with 12 bases between them. Here the CDR3 reads CASSQESQRGYGYTF. For the CDR3, the DNA is TGTGCCAGCAGCCAAGAAAGCCAACGGGGCTATGGCTACACCTTC.

A few counts support this clone. This chain links TRBV28 with TRBJ2-7, with 10 bases identical to TRBD1. The CDR3 sequence is 15 residues long. V gave up 6 bases and J gave up 2 bases; unmatched junction bases: 7. CDR1 and CDR2 (germline): MDHEN, SYDVKM. In nucleotides, the CDR3 is TGTGCCAGCAGCGTACCGGGACAGGGGACCTACGAGCAGTACTTC. Its translation is CASSVPGQGTYEQYF.

This clone was counted between two and nine times. The J gene is TRBJ2-3, the V gene TRBV7-9; 8 nucleotides match TRBD2. Germline values: CDR1 SEHNR, CDR2 FQNEAQ (reference sequence). The CDR3 contains 16 residues. J lost 4 bases, V lost 1 base, and 7 bases had no gene match. CDR3 sequence reads: CASSLVPGRVADTQYF. The CDR3 bases are TGTGCCAGCAGCTTAGTTCCCGGGAGGGTAGCAGATACGCAGTATTTT.

This clone was seen a handful of times. Here the CDR3 DNA reads TGCGCCAGCAGTGAGTCGAAGAACAGGCTGACCTACGAGCAGTACGTC. Its protein product is CASSESKNRLTYEQYV. The rearrangement links TRBV10-1 to TRBJ2-7; D perhaps matches TRBD1 (5 bases). This CDR3 is 16 amino acids long. Germline loops: CDR1 WNHNN, CDR2 SYGVQD (reference sequence). Trimming left V 0 bases short and J 2 bases short, with 14 bases between.